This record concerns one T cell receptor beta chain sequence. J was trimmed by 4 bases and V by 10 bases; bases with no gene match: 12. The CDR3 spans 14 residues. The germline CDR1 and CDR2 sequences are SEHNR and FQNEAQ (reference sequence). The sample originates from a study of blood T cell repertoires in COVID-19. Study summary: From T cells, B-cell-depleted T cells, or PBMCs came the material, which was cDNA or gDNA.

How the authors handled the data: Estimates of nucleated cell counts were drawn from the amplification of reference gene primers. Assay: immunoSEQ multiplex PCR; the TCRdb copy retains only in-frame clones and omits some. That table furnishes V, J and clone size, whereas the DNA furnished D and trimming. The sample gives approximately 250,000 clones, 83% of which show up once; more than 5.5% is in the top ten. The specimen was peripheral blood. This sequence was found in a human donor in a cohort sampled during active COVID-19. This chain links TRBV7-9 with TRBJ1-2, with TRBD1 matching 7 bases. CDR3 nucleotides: TGTGCCATCGGCGGGTTAGGGGGCGCCTATGGCTACACCTTC. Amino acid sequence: CAIGGLGGAYGYTF.